This is a list of T cell receptor beta chains from one sample in a study of beta chain features in type 1 diabetes. Clones were sequenced by immunoSEQ multiplex PCR, and TCRdb holds only the in-frame ones, with some missing. This repertoire shows 500,000 to 800,000 clones, about an eighth found once; its top ten account for around 0.12%. The source material was naive CD4+ T cells from blood. The receptors were sampled from a man aged 30 to 39 with type 1 diabetes. CDR3s include the opening cysteine and the closing phenylalanine or tryptophan. A D gene is named only where the DNA matches it firmly. Size values are once, few and many counts, or a class for expanded clones, and some rows have none.

v_call,j_call,clone_size,cdr3_length,d_call,cdr3_nt,cdr3_aa
TRBV29-1,TRBJ2-1,few,13,-,TGCAGCGTTGCGGGAAGAGCCTACAATGAGCAGTTCTTC,CSVAGRAYNEQFF
TRBV5-4,TRBJ2-2,-,15,TRBD2,TGTGCCAGCAGCGTCAGCGGGAGGGAGGCCGGGGAGCTGTTTTTT,CASSVSGREAGELFF
TRBV7-2,TRBJ2-3,-,19,-,TGTGCCAGCAGCTTTGTCCGGCCTTTGGGACTGATACTCACAGATACGCAGTATTTT,CASSFVRPLGLILTDTQYF
TRBV10-2,TRBJ1-6,few,14,TRBD1,TGCGCCAGCAGCGGACAGGGGGAGATATCACCCCTCCACTTT,CASSGQGEISPLHF
TRBV9,TRBJ2-1,-,16,TRBD1,TGTGCCAGCAGCGTAGCCACAGGGGTAGCAGGCAATGAGCAGTTCTTC,CASSVATGVAGNEQFF
TRBV20-1,TRBJ2-7,once,11,TRBD1,TGCAGTGCAAGACAGGGGCACGAGCAGTACTTC,CSARQGHEQYF
TRBV9,TRBJ2-1,few,17,TRBD1,TGTGCCAGCAGCGTACTCGGGGGACAGGGTTCCTACAATGAGCAGTTCTTC,CASSVLGGQGSYNEQFF
TRBV11-2,TRBJ1-2,-,17,TRBD1,TGTGCCAGCAGCTTAGCCGGGACAGGGGATTTGGGCTATGGCTACACCTTC,CASSLAGTGDLGYGYTF
TRBV6-6,TRBJ1-4,-,14,-,TGTGCCAGCGGGAGGGGAGCCGAGGGTGAAAAACTGTTTTTT,CASGRGAEGEKLFF
TRBV27,TRBJ2-7,few,15,TRBD1,TGTGCCAGCAGTCTCGGGACAGGGGGTGATTACGAGCAGTACTTC,CASSLGTGGDYEQYF
TRBV7-9,TRBJ2-7,few,14,-,TGTGCCAGCAGCTCAGGGGCGAAGGTCCCCGAGCAGTACTTC,CASSSGAKVPEQYF
TRBV19,TRBJ1-4,few,13,-,TGTGCCAGTAGTGATGCAACTAATGAAAAACTGTTTTTT,CASSDATNEKLFF
TRBV7-2,TRBJ1-5,-,17,-,TGTGCCAGCAGCCCGCACCGGACAGACTATAGCAATCAGCCCCAGCATTTT,CASSPHRTDYSNQPQHF
TRBV29-1,TRBJ1-5,-,13,TRBD1,TGCAGCGTGGTACAGGGGATCGGTCAGCCCCAGCATTTT,CSVVQGIGQPQHF
TRBV10-3,TRBJ1-5,-,14,-,TGTGCCATCAGTGACAGGGATAGCAATCAGCCCCAGCATTTT,CAISDRDSNQPQHF
TRBV4-2,TRBJ2-7,few,18,-,TGTGCCAGCAGCCAAGATAGGTTGAGGAAACCCAGCTCCTACGAGCAGTACTTC,CASSQDRLRKPSSYEQYF
TRBV7-6,TRBJ2-7,few,14,TRBD1,TGTGCCAGCAGCACCTGGACAGGCCACTACGAGCAGTACTTC,CASSTWTGHYEQYF
TRBV11-2,TRBJ1-4,few,11,-,TGTGCCAGCGGACCAGATGAAAAACTGTTTTTT,CASGPDEKLFF
TRBV19,TRBJ2-7,-,16,TRBD1,TGTGCCAGTAGTATGACAGGGGGCGGACTGCGGGTCGAGCAGTACTTC,CASSMTGGGLRVEQYF
TRBV7-2,TRBJ1-5,few,12,-,TGTGCCAGCAGTATAAGCAATCAGCCCCAGCATTTT,CASSISNQPQHF
TRBV5-1,TRBJ2-7,few,17,-,TGCGCCAGCAGCTTGGAGAAGGTAGGCGACTCGGCCTACGAGCAGTACTTC,CASSLEKVGDSAYEQYF
TRBV5-1,TRBJ2-3,few,14,-,TGCGCCAGCAGCTTATTTCAGGGCACAGATACGCAGTATTTT,CASSLFQGTDTQYF
TRBV7-2,TRBJ1-3,few,15,-,TGTGCCAGCAGCACAGAAGTCAGCTCTGGAAACACCATATATTTT,CASSTEVSSGNTIYF
TRBV9,TRBJ1-3,-,15,-,TGTGCCAGCAGCTCCCCTGCGGGGCCGGGAAGCACCATATATTTT,CASSSPAGPGSTIYF
TRBV2,TRBJ1-6,-,15,-,TGTGCCAGCAGTGGGGGCCAGGAAGGGAATTCACCCCTCCACTTT,CASSGGQEGNSPLHF
TRBV20-1,TRBJ1-2,few,11,-,TGCAGTGCACGAGGGTACTATGGCTACACCTTC,CSARGYYGYTF
TRBV7-9,TRBJ2-1,few,15,-,TGTGCCAGCAGCCCACGCGGAGGGTCAAACAATGAGCAGTTCTTC,CASSPRGGSNNEQFF
TRBV7-6,TRBJ2-3,-,13,-,TGTGCCAGCAGCAGGGGGGGCGGTGATACGCAGTATTTT,CASSRGGGDTQYF
TRBV18,TRBJ1-5,-,15,TRBD1,TGTGCCAGCTCATCAACAGGGGTCGGCAATCAGCCCCAGCATTTT,CASSSTGVGNQPQHF
TRBV30,TRBJ2-3,-,12,-,TGTGCCTGGAGTATCGATCGGGATACGCAGTATTTT,CAWSIDRDTQYF
TRBV6-1,TRBJ2-3,few,12,-,TGTGCCAGCAGTGGTCGCCTGGATACGCAGTATTTT,CASSGRLDTQYF
TRBV18,TRBJ2-1,-,16,-,TGTGCCAGCTCACCACGGGGGCAGAGCTCCTACAATGAGCAGTTCTTC,CASSPRGQSSYNEQFF
TRBV2,TRBJ2-3,few,13,-,TGTGCCAGCAGCTTACAAGCAGGTGATACGCAGTATTTT,CASSLQAGDTQYF
TRBV5-1,TRBJ1-2,-,15,-,TGCGCCAGCAGCTTGGCCGGGGGACAAGACTATGGCTACACCTTC,CASSLAGGQDYGYTF
TRBV6-6,TRBJ1-6,-,14,-,TGTGCCAGCAGTTACTCGAGCGGGGGGTCACCCCTCCACTTT,CASSYSSGGSPLHF
TRBV25-1,TRBJ1-5,few,12,-,TGTGCCAGCACCGGGGGCAATCAGCCCCAGCATTTT,CASTGGNQPQHF
TRBV5-6,TRBJ2-7,-,13,TRBD1,TGTGCCAGCAGCTTTCACAGGGGTTACGGGCGGTACTTC,CASSFHRGYGRYF
TRBV5-8,TRBJ1-2,few,14,-,TGTGCCAGCAGCTTGATGGGATCTAACTATGGCTACACCTTC,CASSLMGSNYGYTF
TRBV7-2,TRBJ2-5,-,14,-,TGTGCCAGCAGCTTAGCTTGGGGGTCCGGGACCCAGTACTTC,CASSLAWGSGTQYF